This T cell receptor (beta chain) derives from a study of blood T cells in healthy people across ages (dated by TCRdb to between 2014 and 2017). Regarding the research as a whole: In model experiments, template switching captured roughly one uniquely barcoded TCR beta cDNA molecule for every two T cells. To track age-related changes in TCR beta repertoire diversity, the study relied on deep sequencing normalized with unique cDNA molecular identifiers. Donors were grouped into four age groups: young (average 16 years), middle-aged (about 40), aged (around 60) and long-lived (about 89). To avoid experimental bias, donors of different ages were distributed randomly across sequencing lanes. Two additional independent replicas of 1 million unique cDNA reads from the same blood draw were analyzed for two donors (one aged 18 to 29 and one aged 80 or older). Broader findings and caveats from the paper: There was a strong correlation between observed TCR beta diversity and the percentage of naive T cells measured by flow cytometry. The CMV infection status of donors was not known, potentially confounding age-related changes in expanded clonotypes. Estimates of total diversity from one million sequenced T cells were regarded as lower bounds and underestimates. Bulk unsorted PBMC profiling prevented conclusive comparison of naive and antigen-experienced compartments. Compared with the aged group, the long-lived group had more naive CD4+ T cells, fewer expanded clones and increased TCR diversity, a pattern suggesting age selection. As age increased, observed TCR beta diversity per million T cells dropped in a roughly linear way, and a significant reduction was already evident by age 40.

The library was built by means of 5' RACE. The sequencer was an Illumina HiSeq 2500. The second PCR ran for roughly 6 to 11 cycles and used a J-beta primer mix along with a sample-barcoded 5' primer. Each TCR beta cDNA molecule received a unique molecular identifier from a template-switch 5' adaptor carrying 12 random nucleotides. At least 3 million CDR3-containing paired-end reads were obtained from each sample. All of the RNA was converted into first-strand cDNA using the Mint cDNA synthesis kit, with a TRBC-specific oligonucleotide serving as the primer. Following uracil-DNA glycosylase treatment, a first 18-cycle PCR with universal primers M1SS and BC2_uni_R was performed on all cDNA. In the source study's methods: For normalization, 1 million high-quality reads, each with a distinct molecular identifier, were randomly selected from each sample. Instead of being binned into consensus sequences, reads that shared molecular identifiers were thrown out. MiTCR, with a Q25 quality threshold and the strictest error-elimination algorithm, was used for CDR3 identification, clonotype clustering and error correction. A nonparametric unseen species model with Euler transformation was used to estimate a lower bound on total TCR beta diversity. TCRdb reprocessed the public reads (quality trimming at Q25 with fastp, clone calling with MiXCR) and kept in-frame beta chains. Under each unique CDR3 protein, matching rows form one entry showing the most common genes and DNA. TCRdb, not the original authors, processed these V and J calls. The sample table contains 550,000 to 800,000 distinct CDR3 sequences; only one count was recorded for around 32% of them. The top ten clonotypes cover roughly 15% of the sample.

Taken from cysteine to phenylalanine, the CDR3 has 14 residues. Just the 42-base CDR3 DNA is kept, in frame starting at base 1. The trim is 5 bases for V and 1 base for J, with a gap of 11 bases between the germline ends. CDR1 and CDR2 were assigned from the germline V gene (reference sequence) as SEHNR and FQNEAQ. The roughly 42 donors, aged about 6 to 90 years, were systemically healthy Caucasian individuals from Russia. Around 10 milliliters of peripheral blood were collected from each donor into EDTA-treated Vacutainer tubes. Ficoll-Paque density-gradient centrifugation was used to isolate PBMCs, with at least 6.5 million per sample. Trizol reagent was used to extract total RNA from the PBMCs, yielding at least 5 micrograms per sample. Naive CD45RAhigh/CD27high T cell percentages were measured by flow cytometry on a PBMC aliquot from every donor. This clonotype has at least ten counts. The target of this receptor is not known. Per-base quality was not reported, and no clone a single base away is much larger than it.

Sequencing was carried out using blood. The rearranged segments are TRBV7-9 and TRBJ1-1; the D gene is unclear. The sequence was collected from a woman of 80 years or more in good health. Donor details come from another sample of the same person, matched by shared clones. The CDR3 loop reads CASSPPMANTEAFF. The nucleotide sequence reads TGTGCCAGCAGCCCTCCCATGGCGAACACTGAAGCTTTCTTT.